This TCR beta chain was found in a study of blood T cell repertoires in COVID-19. Study-level information: PBMCs, B-cell-depleted T cells, or T cells were the source of the cDNA or gDNA that made up the material.

Recruitment covered about 25 US areas and drew participants whose ages spanned about 18 to 90 years. TCRdb's copy holds only in-frame clones and misses some; the assay was immunoSEQ multiplex PCR. The data contain 300,000 to 400,000 clones, around 86% of them singletons. Germline lookup yields CDR1 SGHRS and CDR2 YFSETQ. Trimming pared 4 bases from V and 1 base from J, leaving 15 bases between. CDR3 length: 16 amino acids. The source of this sequence is a man between 60 and 75 years old who had recovered from COVID-19. The sequenced sample was PBMCs or T cells enriched from blood (not recorded which). The J gene is TRBJ2-1, the V gene TRBV5-1, with D maybe TRBD2 (6 bases). The CDR3 loop is CASSKEGLYSYNEQFF. The CDR3 region has the DNA TGCGCCAGCAGCAAAGAGGGACTGTATTCCTACAATGAGCAGTTCTTC. The entire variable domain, with the rest obtained from reference TRBV5-1 and TRBJ2-1, is as follows: KAGVTQTPRYLIKTRGQQVTLSCSPISGHRSVSWYQQTPGQGLQFLFEYFSETQRNKGNFPGRFSGRQFSNSRSEMNVSTLELGDSALYLCASSKEGLYSYNEQFFGPGTRLTVL.